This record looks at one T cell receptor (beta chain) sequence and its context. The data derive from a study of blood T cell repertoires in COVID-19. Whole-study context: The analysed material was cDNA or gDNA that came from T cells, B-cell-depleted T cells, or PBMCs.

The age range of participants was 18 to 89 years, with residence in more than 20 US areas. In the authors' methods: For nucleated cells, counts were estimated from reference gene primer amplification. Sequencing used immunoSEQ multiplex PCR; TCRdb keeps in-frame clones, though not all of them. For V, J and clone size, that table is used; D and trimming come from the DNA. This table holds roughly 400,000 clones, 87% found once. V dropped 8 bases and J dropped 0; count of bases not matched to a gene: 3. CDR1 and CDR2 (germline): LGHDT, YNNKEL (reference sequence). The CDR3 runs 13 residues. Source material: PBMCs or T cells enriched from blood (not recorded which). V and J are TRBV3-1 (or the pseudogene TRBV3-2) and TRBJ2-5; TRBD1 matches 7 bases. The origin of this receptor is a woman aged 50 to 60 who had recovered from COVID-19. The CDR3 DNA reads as TGTGCCAGCGGGGACAGTTACCAAGAGACCCAGTACTTC. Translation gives CASGDSYQETQYF.